This T cell receptor (beta chain) was captured in a study of identical twins (dated by TCRdb to 2016 to 2018). Context from the whole study: To test whether fetal clonotypes persist, the study used deep sequencing on TCR alpha and beta repertoires from monozygotic twins, unrelated adults of various ages, and cord blood. Replicate twin experiments were performed at different times using different library preparation protocols to rule out contamination. General study outcomes and caveats: Because the same donors could not be followed over many years, the conclusions depended on cross-sectional statistical analysis. Compared with coincidental sharing between unrelated individuals, out-of-frame TCR alpha sequences shared between twins showed an excess of sequences with low generation probability. Fewer insertions were carried by abundant cord blood beta clonotypes; a weaker similar trend was observed in young adult naive repertoires, while no such trend was observed in memory repertoires. In beta out-of-frame sequences, excess twin sharing was weaker, because having fewer shared sequences lowered the signal-to-noise ratio. Zero-insertion analyses could be partly confounded by invariant T cells such as MAIT and iNKT, although diverse VJ usage argued against such confounding for most clonotypes. In monozygotic twins, recombination models systematically underestimated out-of-frame TCR alpha sharing, but the models matched the sharing seen between unrelated individuals.

Every donor was a healthy Caucasian. The twin cohort consisted of three pairs of female monozygotic twins, all aged 18 to 29 years. CD4+ and CD8+ T cell populations were isolated with positive isolation kits from Invitrogen. To prepare the library, 5' RACE was applied. For sequencing, an Illumina HiSeq 2000 was employed. A universal primer binding site was introduced by template switching, and a unique molecular identifier was present in the final cDNA, enabling accurate counting of TCR cDNA molecules. Specific primers in the conserved constant-segment region were used to synthesize first-strand cDNA for TCR alpha and beta chains. To control for contamination, every cDNA library carried two barcodes: a SMART-Mk sample barcode plus Illumina barcodes. TruSeq adapter sequences along with Illumina sample barcodes were introduced in two successive PCR steps. TCR alpha and beta cDNA libraries were sequenced on the Illumina HiSeq platform with custom primers. The authors processed their data as follows. Unique molecular identifiers were extracted from raw reads with MiGEC, and CDR3 positions were determined with MiXCR. For each individual, recombination models were inferred using an EM algorithm with the repgenHMM and IGoR tools. Shared clonotype analysis was performed with the tcR package in R, normalizing sharing by the product of cloneset sizes. To study raw recombination without the effects of thymic and clonal selection, out-of-frame nonproductive sequences were analyzed. Using fastp trimming at Q25 and MiXCR clonotype assembly, TCRdb reanalyzed the public sequencing data and kept in-frame beta chains. Rows with a matching CDR3 protein are joined into one entry that keeps the most common DNA and genes. The V and J calls come from TCRdb's annotation, not from the publication. The sample table records fewer than 500,000 distinct CDR3 sequences; approximately 25% of these occur just once. Jointly, the top ten make up about 3% of the sample.

The germline V gene (reference sequence) specifies SSHAT as CDR1 and FNYEAQ as CDR2. The CDR3 sequence holds 13 residues, the cysteine and phenylalanine included. The entry retains the CDR3 DNA only, 39 bases that are in frame from base 1. Only a few counts were recorded for this clonotype. This clone's antigen is unknown. One end of the junction does not line up with germline, which may come from a read error. These data also formed part of another study, on T cells expressing NK-cell markers. The second source states: In sorted CD3+CD56+NKG2C+, CD3+CD56+NKG2C- and CD3+CD56-NKG2C+ T-cell subsets from 8 or 9 donors, TCR beta-chain repertoires were profiled. Of the eight sequenced donors, seven were found to be HCMV-seropositive and one was found to be HCMV-seronegative. In several experiments an anti-gammadeltaTCR antibody was added to restrict sorting to alphabetaTCR-expressing T cells. For more than 5 donors, the dominant CD3+CD56+NKG2C+ clonotypes were among the top 10 CD8+ clonotypes and accounted for roughly 1.0-7.5% of CD8+ T cells. Those dominant clonotypes were again the most abundant among CD3+CD56-NKG2C+ cells in four donors, at roughly 28.3-65%. It remained unclear whether the expanded NKG2C-expressing T cell clones were specific for HCMV antigens. All eight donors whose samples were sequenced were randomly selected healthy volunteers, three of them men and five women. HCMV-specific IgG was detected in serum with a commercial ELISA kit to determine HCMV serostatus. MIGEC handled demultiplexing of the reads and grouping by UMI, while MiTCR was used to assemble and quantify clonotypes. To remove erroneous sequences, TCR cDNA sequences were retained only when supported by two or more reads. Downstream repertoire analysis used the tcR package, and clonotypes were matched across fractions by CDR3 nucleotide sequence plus V segment. VDJmatch was used to annotate antigen specificity against VDJdb, with one amino acid substitution in CDR3 permitted.

The receptor chain draws on TRBV7-7 and TRBJ2-1; TRBD1 is a weak D gene call, 5 bases matching. Sequencing input: CD4+ T cells sorted from blood. The receptor was isolated from a woman aged 18-35 years in good health. This receptor carries the CDR3 CASSRALANEQFF. The DNA reads as follows: TGTGCTAGCAGCAGGGCCTTGGCGAATGAGCAGTTCTTC.